A single sample gave rise to the 20 T cell receptor beta chains below, sequenced in a study of blood T cell repertoires in COVID-19. Generated by immunoSEQ multiplex PCR, the TCRdb table keeps only in-frame clones and is missing some. The top ten hold almost 25% of the sample, which has under 30,000 clones, 75% to 85% seen once. Sequencing was carried out using peripheral blood. These receptor sequences come from a human donor in a cohort sampled during active COVID-19.

This chain uses TRBV15 with TRBJ1-5; no clear D. Germline CDR1 LNHNV, CDR2 YYDKDF (reference sequence). V lost 6 bases and J 0 bases, leaving 12 bases between the germline ends. The CDR3 is made up of 15 amino acids. This chain's CDR3 is CATRATHYSNQPQHF. CDR3 DNA sequence: TGTGCCACCAGGGCGACACATTATAGCAATCAGCCCCAGCATTTT.

The chain is built from TRBV9 and TRBJ2-7, with 9 nucleotides matching TRBD2. The CDR3 consists of 14 residues. V lost 0 bases and J lost 7; bases outside the gene matches: 5. Per the germline V gene, CDR1 is SGDLS and CDR2 is YYNGEE. CDR3 coding DNA: TGTGCCAGCAGCGTAGATGCGGGAGGGTTGGAGCAGTACTTC. Translating gives CASSVDAGGLEQYF.

This chain links TRBV28 with TRBJ1-1, with D perhaps TRBD1 (5 bases). The CDR3 totals 14 residues. The V gene's germline CDR1 is MDHEN and CDR2 SYDVKM. V lost 5 bases, J lost 1 base, and 11 bases lay in between. In DNA, the CDR3 is TGTGCCAGCAGTAGGGGAATACGGAACACTGAAGCTTTCTTT. This codes for CASSRGIRNTEAFF. The full variable domain, its missing parts supplied by reference TRBV28 and TRBJ1-1, is DVKVTQSSRYLVKRTGEKVFLECVQDMDHENMFWYRQDPGLGLRLIYFSYDVKMKEKGDIPEGYSVSREKKERFSLILESASTNQTSMYLCASSRGIRNTEAFFGQGTRLTVV.

The V call is TRBV7-3, the J call TRBJ2-3; 10 nucleotides agree with TRBD1. V lost 5 bases to trimming and J lost 2 bases; unmatched junction nucleotides: 7. CDR3 size: 16 residues. The germline CDR1 and CDR2 sequences are SGHTA and FQGTGA. The CDR3 DNA reads TGTGCCAGCAGCGGAATGGGACAGGGGTTCACAGATACGCAGTATTTT. It is translated as CASSGMGQGFTDTQYF.

The chain carries TRBV5-1 and TRBJ2-3; 8 bases agree with TRBD2. This CDR3 comprises 17 residues. Germline CDR1 and CDR2: SGHRS and YFSETQ. V lost 0 bases to trimming and J lost 4 bases; unmatched junction nucleotides: 10. CDR3: CASSLAGLGRAADTQYF. The CDR3 nucleotides read TGCGCCAGCAGCTTGGCGGGACTAGGGAGGGCCGCAGATACGCAGTATTTT.

By share, this clone counts as medium-sized. V gene TRBV5-1 combines with J gene TRBJ2-2, with 7 bases fitting TRBD2. The germline gives CDR1 SGHRS, CDR2 YFSETQ. Losses at the gene ends were 4 bases for V and 6 bases for J; bases not matched to a gene: 9. The length of the CDR3 is 15 residues. The CDR3 reads CASSLSGKSAGELFF. The CDR3 region has the DNA TGCGCCAGCAGCCTAAGCGGGAAATCGGCCGGGGAGCTGTTTTTT.

J is TRBJ2-7 and V is TRBV4-3; D perhaps matches TRBD1 (5 bases). This CDR3 is 15 amino acids long. CDR1 is LGHNA, CDR2 YSLEER, per germline. V was pared by 0 bases and J by 4 bases, with 13 bases between. DNA of the CDR3: TGCGCCAGCAGCCAAGAGGGGTATCAGGGATACGAGCAGTACTTC. Its translation: CASSQEGYQGYEQYF.

The chain employs TRBV18 and TRBJ1-4, with no clear D. The germline V and J ends were trimmed by 6 bases and 2 bases, with 7 bases remaining between them. The germline gives CDR1 KGHSH, CDR2 LQKENI. The CDR3 runs 13 residues. CDR3 sequence: CASSQATNEKLFF. The CDR3 nucleotides are TGTGCCAGCTCGCAGGCTACTAATGAAAAACTGTTTTTT.

The chain combines TRBV2 with TRBJ2-3; 9 bases are shared with TRBD2. The germline gives CDR1 SNHLY, CDR2 FYNNEI. This CDR3 is built from 17 residues. V shed 5 bases, J shed 2 bases, and the junction held 11 bases outside the gene matches. CDR3 in amino acids: CASSLFLAGPVTDTQYF. CDR3 DNA: TGTGCCAGCAGTCTTTTTCTAGCGGGGCCAGTCACAGATACGCAGTATTTT.

The V and J genes are TRBV7-9 and TRBJ2-7; 7 bases match TRBD1. The CDR3 totals 15 residues. Trimming took 5 bases from V and 3 from J; bases not matched to a gene: 10. The germline V gene has CDR1 SEHNR and CDR2 FQNEAQ (reference sequence). CDR3 nucleotide sequence: TGTGCCAGCAGCCCCGAGGGGGCCCTTTTCTACGAGCAGTACTTC. This translates into CASSPEGALFYEQYF.

This clone occurred a few times. The V gene is TRBV30, the J gene TRBJ1-2, with D hard to call. The germline CDR1 and CDR2 sequences are GTSNPN and SVGIG (reference sequence). The CDR3 is made up of 12 amino acids. V shed 2 bases and J shed 2 bases, with 6 bases lying between them. CDR3 loop: CAWSQVNYGYTF. The CDR3, as DNA: TGTGCCTGGAGTCAGGTGAACTATGGCTACACCTTC.

For the CDR3, the DNA is TGTGCCAGCAGCCCGCCAAGGAGCGCAGACGCCTATGAGCAGTTCTTC. It is translated as CASSPPRSADAYEQFF. The rearrangement uses TRBV28 and TRBJ2-1, with D unclear. Germline CDR1 is MDHEN and CDR2 is SYDVKM. The CDR3 has 16 residues. V lost 6 bases and J lost 8, with 23 bases in between. Combining the CDR3 with reference TRBV28 and TRBJ2-1 gives the whole variable domain DVKVTQSSRYLVKRTGEKVFLECVQDMDHENMFWYRQDPGLGLRLIYFSYDVKMKEKGDIPEGYSVSREKKERFSLILESASTNQTSMYLCASSPPRSADAYEQFFGPGTRLTVL.

V and J are TRBV3-1 (or the pseudogene TRBV3-2) and TRBJ2-5; 7 bases fit TRBD2. The CDR3 has 16 amino acids. Germline V lookup: CDR1 LGHDT, CDR2 YNNKEL (reference sequence). J gave up 5 bases and V 3 bases, and 12 bases lay outside the gene matches. CDR3 DNA sequence: TGTGCCAGCAGCCAGGGAGGGGCAGGCTGGATCGAGACCCAGTACTTC. Translating gives CASSQGGAGWIETQYF.

The chain recombines TRBV3-1 (or the pseudogene TRBV3-2) with TRBJ1-1; no definite D call. Germline-derived CDR1 and CDR2 are LGHDT and YNNKEL (reference sequence). The CDR3 is made up of 15 amino acids. Trimming pared 1 base from V and 3 bases from J, leaving 12 bases between. CDR3 coding DNA: TGTGCCAGCAGCCAAGGATTCGGAGATCACACTGAAGCTTTCTTT. Its protein is CASSQGFGDHTEAFF.

The chain recombines TRBV14 with TRBJ2-7; D unresolved. The V and J ends lost 1 base and 5 bases respectively, with 6 bases between them. The CDR3 sequence is 12 residues long. Germline-derived CDR1 and CDR2 are SGHDN and FVKESK. CDR3 nucleotide sequence: TGTGCCAGCAGCCAAGCTGAGGACGAGCAGTACTTC. Residues: CASSQAEDEQYF.

The rearrangement links TRBV5-1 to TRBJ1-2, with D possibly TRBD1 on 5 matching bases. Germline V gene sequence: CDR1 SGHRS, CDR2 YFSETQ. V lost 4 bases, J lost 2 bases, and 9 bases lay in between. The CDR3 is made up of 13 amino acids. CDR3 nucleotides: TGCGCCAGCAGCCCGGGGGGGAACTATGGCTACACCTTC. This encodes CASSPGGNYGYTF.

V gene TRBV6-1 combines with J gene TRBJ1-5, with 8 bases fitting TRBD1. The germline V gene encodes CDR1 MNHNS and CDR2 SASEGT. V shed 2 bases, J shed 4 bases, and the junction held 10 bases outside the gene matches. The CDR3 runs to 17 residues. The CDR3 reads CASSERWTGPINQPQHF. The DNA for the CDR3 is TGTGCCAGCAGTGAACGATGGACAGGGCCGATTAATCAGCCCCAGCATTTT.

This rearrangement joins TRBV11-1 to TRBJ2-1, with D unclear. This CDR3 spans 16 amino acids. CDR1 is SGHAT, CDR2 FQDESV, per germline (reference sequence). Trimming took off 3 bases at V and 6 bases at J, with 18 bases between the two ends. CDR3 residues: CASSLFTIKRLNEQFF. The CDR3 DNA reads as TGTGCCAGCAGCTTGTTTACTATCAAGCGCCTCAATGAGCAGTTCTTC. Together with reference TRBV11-1 and TRBJ2-1, the CDR3 gives the full variable domain: EAEVAQSPRYKITEKSQAVAFWCDPISGHATLYWYRQILGQGPELLVQFQDESVVDDSQLPKDRFSAERLKGVDSTLKIQPAELGDSAMYLCASSLFTIKRLNEQFFGPGTRLTVL.

CDR3 protein: CASRKEVQDTEAFF. In DNA, the CDR3 is TGCGCCAGCAGAAAGGAGGTGCAGGACACTGAAGCTTTCTTT. This chain joins TRBV5-1 and TRBJ1-1; unclear D gene. Per germline, CDR1 SGHRS and CDR2 YFSETQ. The length of the CDR3 is 14 residues. V shed 5 bases and J shed 3 bases, with 14 bases lying between them.

The chain carries TRBV3-1 (or the pseudogene TRBV3-2) and TRBJ2-3, with 11 bases lining up with TRBD2. This CDR3 has 19 residues. From germline, CDR1 is LGHDT and CDR2 YNNKEL (reference sequence). The V segment lost 0 bases and the J segment 1 base; nucleotides outside the gene matches: 9. The CDR3 region has the DNA TGTGCCAGCAGCCAAGAGCTAGCGGGGGGCCTGGAAGGCACAGATACGCAGTATTTT. Translating it yields CASSQELAGGLEGTDTQYF.